This record concerns one T cell receptor (beta chain) sequence. Other DNA sequences in the sample encode the same CDR3. This sample was included in a study of blood T cell repertoires in COVID-19. Across the whole study: Material from acute and convalescent COVID-19 was sourced from the United States, Italy and Spain. Nucleic acid was either cDNA or gDNA, and it came from T cells, B-cell-depleted T cells, or PBMCs.

Original methodology: Amplification from reference gene primers served as the basis for estimated nucleated cell counts. Clones were read by immunoSEQ multiplex PCR, and TCRdb kept only the in-frame ones, dropping some. V and J calls plus clone size are reproduced from that table; the DNA served to infer D and trimming. The table shows 150,000 to 200,000 clones, with around 76% occurring only once. This receptor was obtained from a woman between 65 and 79 years old with acute or convalescent COVID-19. The specimen was peripheral blood.

For the CDR3, the DNA is TGTGCCAGCAGGCTGACAGGCTATGGCTACACCTTC. It is translated as CASRLTGYGYTF. The rearrangement links TRBV28 to TRBJ1-2, with D perhaps matching TRBD1 (6 bases). Looked up from germline, CDR1 is MDHEN and CDR2 is SYDVKM. Trimming took 6 bases from V and 4 from J, leaving 9 bases between them. The CDR3 covers 12 residues.